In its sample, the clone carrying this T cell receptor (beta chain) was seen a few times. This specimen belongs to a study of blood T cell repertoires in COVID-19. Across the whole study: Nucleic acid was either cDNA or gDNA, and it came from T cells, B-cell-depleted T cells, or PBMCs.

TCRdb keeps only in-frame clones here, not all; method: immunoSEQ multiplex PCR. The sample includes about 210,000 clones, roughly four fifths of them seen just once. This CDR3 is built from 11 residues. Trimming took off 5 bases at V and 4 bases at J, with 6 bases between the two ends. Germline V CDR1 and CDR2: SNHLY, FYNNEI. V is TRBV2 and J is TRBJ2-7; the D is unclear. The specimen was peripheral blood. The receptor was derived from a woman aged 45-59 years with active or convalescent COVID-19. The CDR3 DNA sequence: TGTGCCAGCAGTCTCGGGTACGAGCAGTACTTC. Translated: CASSLGYEQYF.